The clone carrying this TCR beta chain has a count of ten or more. MiXCR, applied by TCRdb to the 5' RACE reads, yields one record per CDR3 protein. The repertoire holds under 75,000 distinct CDR3 sequences, with approximately 9% as singletons. The data derive from a study of spatial heterogeneity in lung cancer. Study-wide background: The authors sequenced available follow-up PBMC samples, taken a median of about 23 months after resection.

V trimming: 2 bases; J trimming: 8 bases; junction bases outside the gene matches: 3. The CDR3 extends over 12 amino acids. CDR1 and CDR2 from the germline V gene are SGHRS and YFSETQ. Time point specified: blood at routine non-recurrence follow-up after resection. Whole RNA was taken from tumor, nontumor lung or frozen PBMC; it was then sequenced unsorted. This specimen was PBMCs, taken at follow-up. The receptor's source is a female donor with early-stage non-small cell lung cancer. This rearrangement joins TRBV5-1 to TRBJ1-2, with 7 bases lining up with TRBD1. The CDR3 DNA reads as TGCGCCAGCAGCTTACAGGGGTTCGGCTACACCTTC. This sequence encodes CASSLQGFGYTF.